This TCR beta chain stems from a study of shared clonotypes between healthy human individuals. Study overall: Each donor contributed plates that comprised three CD4 naive, three CD4 memory, two CD8 naive and one CD8 memory.

Naive CD8 cells, CD45RO-negative and positively selected for CCR7, excluded terminally differentiated effector memory CD45RA+ cells. The germline gives CDR1 MDHEN, CDR2 SYDVKM. The CDR3 extends over 16 amino acids. Deletions cut 3 bases from V and 7 bases from J, with 16 bases between. At a deep level, the assay was run. Generated by immunoSEQ multiplex PCR, the TCRdb table keeps only in-frame clones and is missing some. The data show around 2,100,000 clones, approximately 94% seen once. The chain recombines TRBV28 with TRBJ1-6; possibly TRBD1 for D (6 bases). The sequencing input was naive CD8+ T cells sorted from blood. This TCR came from a man between 18 and 29 years old in good health. CDR3 sequence reads: CASSLVAGDPNSPLHF. The CDR3 nucleotides are TGTGCCAGCAGTTTGGTGGCAGGGGATCCGAATTCACCCCTCCACTTT.